The rows below give T cell receptor beta chains drawn from one sample of a study of shared clonotypes between healthy human individuals. Generated by immunoSEQ multiplex PCR, the TCRdb table keeps only in-frame clones and is missing some. The sample carries under 2.5 million clones, approximately 90% recorded once. Sequenced: naive CD4+ T cells from PBMCs. The receptors were gathered from a man between 18 and 35 years old in good health. Some clones in this sample may be carry-over from other donors' samples. Each CDR3 is given with its conserved first and last residue. D genes are given only for firm matches. Expanded clones get a size class; other rows say once, few or many, or leave the size out.

>NA|TRBJ2-7|NA|TRBV27
CASSLYSSGRPSSYEQYF
TGTGCCAGCAGTTTATATAGTAGCGGAAGGCCTAGCTCCTACGAGCAGTACTTC
>TRBD2|TRBJ2-4|NA|TRBV9
CASSPQGGTDIQYF
TGTGCCAGCAGCCCCCAGGGAGGGACGGACATTCAGTACTTC
>NA|TRBJ2-3|NA|TRBV9
CASSVGVAASTDTQYF
TGTGCCAGCAGCGTAGGTGTAGCAGCAAGCACAGATACGCAGTATTTT
>TRBD2|TRBJ2-1|NA|TRBV6-4
CASSVSGTSYYNEQFF
TGTGCCAGCAGTGTTTCCGGGACTAGCTATTACAATGAGCAGTTCTTC
>NA|TRBJ2-7|NA|TRBV18
CASSPGGDEQYF
TGTGCCAGCTCACCAGGCGGGGACGAGCAGTACTTC
>NA|TRBJ2-2|NA|TRBV5-1
CASALQPGVGSGELFF
TGCGCCAGCGCCCTCCAACCAGGGGTAGGGTCCGGGGAGCTGTTTTTT
>NA|TRBJ2-3|NA|TRBV5-1
CASGPGGGTFGTQYF
TGCGCCAGCGGACCCGGAGGGGGCACGTTTGGTACGCAGTATTTT
>NA|TRBJ2-2|NA|TRBV6-5
CASRVTGNTGELFF
TGTGCCAGCAGGGTAACAGGGAACACCGGGGAGCTGTTTTTT
>TRBD2|TRBJ2-3|NA|TRBV30
CAWSRGLAPDTQYF
TGTGCCTGGAGTAGGGGACTAGCCCCAGATACGCAGTATTTT
>NA|TRBJ2-1|once|TRBV29-1
CSVAGPVAFNEQFF
TGCAGCGTGGCGGGACCGGTGGCCTTCAATGAGCAGTTCTTC
>TRBD2|TRBJ2-5|NA|TRBV5-8
CASSVGRVETQYF
TGTGCCTCCTCCGTTGGGAGGGTTGAGACCCAGTACTTC
>NA|TRBJ2-7|NA|TRBV25-1
CASRGRSYEQYF
TGTGCCAGCCGGGGAAGGTCCTACGAGCAGTACTTC
>NA|TRBJ1-1|NA|TRBV19
CASSIVGRSTEAFF
TGTGCCAGTAGTATCGTGGGCAGAAGCACTGAAGCTTTCTTT
>NA|TRBJ2-5|NA|TRBV19
CASSIRPWGETQYF
TGTGCCAGTAGTATACGCCCCTGGGGGGAGACCCAGTACTTC
>TRBD2|TRBJ2-7|NA|TRBV15
CATRSGGSYEQYF
TGTGCCACCAGGTCGGGGGGGTCCTACGAGCAGTACTTC
>NA|TRBJ1-1|NA|TRBV28
CASSLSGVGTEAFF
TGTGCCAGCAGTTTATCAGGGGTCGGGACTGAAGCTTTCTTT
>NA|TRBJ1-2|few|TRBV28
CASTTGTYGYTF
TGTGCCAGCACCACAGGGACCTATGGCTACACCTTC
>TRBD2|TRBJ2-1|NA|TRBV5-1
CASSLTGTSGRRSGQFF
TGCGCCAGCAGCCTAACCGGGACTAGCGGGAGGCGATCTGGGCAGTTCTTC
>NA|TRBJ1-1|NA|TRBV11-2
CASSSTSGRENTEAFF
TGTGCCAGCAGCTCAACGAGCGGCAGGGAGAACACTGAAGCTTTCTTT
>TRBD2|TRBJ2-3|NA|TRBV29-1
CSVVGRGSTDTQYF
TGCAGCGTTGTCGGGCGGGGGAGCACAGATACGCAGTATTTT
>TRBD2|TRBJ2-2|NA|TRBV27
CASSLRLAGAVAGELFF
TGTGCCAGCAGTTTAAGACTAGCGGGAGCGGTTGCCGGGGAGCTGTTTTTT
>TRBD1|TRBJ2-3|NA|TRBV5-4
CASSLRQGDVADTQYF
TGTGCCAGCAGCTTGAGACAGGGAGATGTGGCAGATACGCAGTATTTT
>TRBD2|TRBJ2-5|NA|TRBV5-1
CASSLNGGRLETQYF
TGCGCCAGCAGCTTGAACGGGGGGAGATTGGAGACCCAGTACTTC
>NA|TRBJ1-2|once|TRBV5-5
CASSFRVGDRSYGYTF
TGTGCCAGCAGCTTTCGTGTGGGCGACAGATCCTATGGCTACACCTTC
>NA|TRBJ2-6|once|TRBV4-1
CASSQPGTAGANVLTF
TGCGCCAGCAGCCAACCAGGAACCGCGGGGGCCAACGTCCTGACTTTC
>NA|TRBJ2-7|NA|TRBV2
CASSETGRYEQYF
TGTGCCAGCAGTGAGACCGGACGCTACGAGCAGTACTTC
>NA|TRBJ2-7|NA|TRBV19
CASSSAGYGVYEQYF
TGTGCCAGTAGTTCCGCGGGGTACGGTGTCTACGAGCAGTACTTC
>NA|TRBJ1-2|NA|TRBV27
CASSSPRLGVLGSYGYTF
TGTGCCAGCAGTTCGCCGAGATTGGGGGTGCTTGGGTCCTATGGCTACACCTTC
>NA|TRBJ1-1|NA|TRBV9
CASSRNLNTEAFF
TGTGCCAGCAGCCGTAACTTGAACACTGAAGCTTTCTTT
>NA|TRBJ1-4|NA|TRBV18
CASSGRTNEKLFF
TGTGCCAGCTCTGGGCGTACTAATGAAAAACTGTTTTTT
>NA|TRBJ2-1|NA|TRBV28
CASLGDRVSYNEQFF
TGTGCCAGCCTAGGGGATAGGGTCTCCTACAATGAGCAGTTCTTC
>NA|TRBJ1-1|NA|TRBV6-5
CASSYRLGLNTEAFF
TGTGCCAGCAGTTACAGGTTGGGGCTGAACACTGAAGCTTTCTTT
>NA|TRBJ2-3|NA|TRBV7-9
CASRKGWEPLGDTQYF
TGTGCCAGCAGAAAAGGGTGGGAGCCCCTAGGCGATACGCAGTATTTT
>TRBD1|TRBJ1-1|NA|TRBV7-9
CASSSGTANTEAFF
TGTGCCAGCAGTTCCGGGACAGCTAACACTGAAGCTTTCTTT
>TRBD1|TRBJ2-1|few|TRBV4-1
CASSVLTGSSYNEQFF
TGCGCCAGCAGCGTATTGACAGGGAGCTCCTACAATGAGCAGTTCTTC
>TRBD1|TRBJ2-2|NA|TRBV19
CASSLRQGAARTGELFF
TGTGCCAGTAGTCTTCGACAGGGGGCAGCCCGCACCGGGGAGCTGTTTTTT
>TRBD1|TRBJ2-1|NA|TRBV10-3
CAISTGETYNEQFF
TGTGCCATCAGTACAGGGGAGACCTACAATGAGCAGTTCTTC
>NA|TRBJ1-4|NA|TRBV6-5
CASRRDEKLFF
TGTGCCAGCAGACGGGACGAAAAACTGTTTTTT
>TRBD2|TRBJ2-1|NA|TRBV2
CASSAEASGYNEQFF
TGTGCCAGCAGTGCGGAGGCTAGCGGATACAATGAGCAGTTCTTC
>TRBD1|TRBJ2-7|once|TRBV5-1
CASSDDRGFHEQYF
TGCGCCAGCAGCGATGACAGGGGGTTCCACGAGCAGTACTTC
>TRBD1|TRBJ2-1|once|TRBV2
CASNDDRVSYNEQFF
TGTGCCAGCAACGACGACAGGGTATCCTACAATGAGCAGTTCTTC
>NA|TRBJ1-1|NA|TRBV19
CASSIGTAPNTEAFF
TGTGCCAGTAGTATAGGGACGGCACCAAACACTGAAGCTTTCTTT
>TRBD2|TRBJ2-5|NA|TRBV5-1
CASSFVAGGGETQYF
TGCGCCAGCAGCTTCGTTGCGGGAGGAGGTGAGACCCAGTACTTC
>TRBD2|TRBJ2-7|NA|TRBV29-1
CSVRLAGGYEQYF
TGCAGCGTCAGACTAGCGGGAGGGTACGAGCAGTACTTC
>NA|TRBJ1-5|NA|TRBV2
CATKGPGEQPQHF
TGTGCCACCAAAGGACCCGGGGAACAGCCCCAGCATTTT
>NA|TRBJ2-7|NA|TRBV28
CASNKNRDSYEQYF
TGTGCCAGCAATAAAAATAGGGATTCCTACGAGCAGTACTTC
>TRBD2|TRBJ2-5|NA|TRBV11-2
CASSIGLASTQYF
TGTGCCAGCAGCATTGGACTAGCCTCGACCCAGTACTTC
>TRBD1|TRBJ1-1|NA|TRBV11-1
CASSLRQGPVNTEAFF
TGTGCCAGCAGCTTGCGACAGGGCCCGGTGAACACTGAAGCTTTCTTT
>TRBD1|TRBJ2-7|NA|TRBV28
CASMGQIYEQYF
TGTGCCAGCATGGGACAGATTTACGAGCAGTACTTC
>NA|TRBJ2-3|NA|TRBV7-9
CASSFGGPSTDTQYF
TGTGCCAGCAGCTTCGGGGGGCCCTCCACAGATACGCAGTATTTT
>TRBD1|TRBJ1-1|few|TRBV5-1
CASSITGGGTEAFF
TGCGCCAGCAGCATCACAGGGGGAGGCACTGAAGCTTTCTTT
>NA|TRBJ2-1|NA|TRBV11-3
CASSRVLGAEQFF
TGTGCCAGCAGCCGAGTTTTGGGGGCAGAGCAGTTCTTC
>NA|TRBJ2-2|NA|TRBV7-9
CASSPTPTGELFF
TGTGCCAGCAGCCCGACACCCACCGGGGAGCTGTTTTTT
>TRBD1|TRBJ1-1|few|TRBV9
CASSVGGTGGYTEAFF
TGTGCCAGCAGCGTAGGAGGGACAGGGGGGTACACTGAAGCTTTCTTT